The source of this T cell receptor beta chain is a study of PD-L1 blockade in urothelial cancer. Study summary: Every 3 weeks, patients received intravenous atezolizumab 1,200 mg, beginning 2014.

In the case of this clone: Antigen: not known.

Time point: pretreatment peripheral blood. Overall study findings and caveats: Pretreatment TCR clonality in blood under the median foretold superior survival.

Only in-frame clones appear in the TCRdb table, and some are missing; sequencing was by immunoSEQ multiplex PCR. The sample includes 70,000 to 85,000 clones, 85% to 90% seen only once; the top ten take 4.5%. Source: PBMCs, taken around atezolizumab (anti-PD-L1) treatment. This TCR was recovered from a man in his 70s with urothelial cancer.

CDR3 sequence (DNA): TGTGCCAGCAGTTGGGGAGGGGGCACAGATACGCAGTATTTT. As protein: CASSWGGGTDTQYF. This chain joins TRBV27 and TRBJ2-3, with 7 bases that match TRBD2. Germline assignment: CDR1 MNHEY and CDR2 SMNVEV (reference sequence). This CDR3 is 14 amino acids long. Unmatched junction bases numbered 2, after V lost 4 bases and J lost 1 base.